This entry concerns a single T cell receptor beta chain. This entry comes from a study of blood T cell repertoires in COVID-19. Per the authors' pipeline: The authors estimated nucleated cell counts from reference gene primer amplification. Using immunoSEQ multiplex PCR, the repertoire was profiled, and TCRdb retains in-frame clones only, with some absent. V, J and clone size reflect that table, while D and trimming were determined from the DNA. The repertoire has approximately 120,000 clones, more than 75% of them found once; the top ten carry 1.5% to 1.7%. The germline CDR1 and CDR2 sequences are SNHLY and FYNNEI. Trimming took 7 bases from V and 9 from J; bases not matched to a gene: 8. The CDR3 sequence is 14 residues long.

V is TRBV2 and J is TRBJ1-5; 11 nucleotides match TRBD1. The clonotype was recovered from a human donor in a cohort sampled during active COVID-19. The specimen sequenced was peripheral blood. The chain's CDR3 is CASTPGQGVWPQHF. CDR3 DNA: TGTGCCAGCACCCCGGGACAGGGGGTTTGGCCCCAGCATTTT.